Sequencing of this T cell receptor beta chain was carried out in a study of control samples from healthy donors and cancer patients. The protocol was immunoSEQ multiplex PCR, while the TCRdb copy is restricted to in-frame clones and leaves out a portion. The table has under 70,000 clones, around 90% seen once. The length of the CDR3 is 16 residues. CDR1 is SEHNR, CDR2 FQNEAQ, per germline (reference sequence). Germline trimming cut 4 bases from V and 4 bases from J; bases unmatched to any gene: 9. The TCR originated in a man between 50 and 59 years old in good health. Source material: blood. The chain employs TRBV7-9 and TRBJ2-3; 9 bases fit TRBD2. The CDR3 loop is CASSWISGSVSDTQYF. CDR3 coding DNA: TGTGCCAGCAGCTGGATTAGCGGGAGTGTGTCAGATACGCAGTATTTT.